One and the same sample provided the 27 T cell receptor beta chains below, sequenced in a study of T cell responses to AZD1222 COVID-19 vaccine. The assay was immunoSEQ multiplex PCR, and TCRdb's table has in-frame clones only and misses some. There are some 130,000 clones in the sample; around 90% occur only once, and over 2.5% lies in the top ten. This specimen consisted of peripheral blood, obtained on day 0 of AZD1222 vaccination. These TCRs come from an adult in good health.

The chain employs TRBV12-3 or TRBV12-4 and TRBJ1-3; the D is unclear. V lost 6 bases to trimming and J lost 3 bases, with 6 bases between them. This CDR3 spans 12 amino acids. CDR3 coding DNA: TGTGCCAGCAGGTACAGTGGAAACACCATATATTTT. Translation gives CASRYSGNTIYF.

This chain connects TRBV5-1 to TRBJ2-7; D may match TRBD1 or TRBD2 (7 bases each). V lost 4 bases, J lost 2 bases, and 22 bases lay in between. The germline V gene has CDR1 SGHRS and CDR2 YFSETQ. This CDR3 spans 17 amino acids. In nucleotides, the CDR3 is TGCGCCAGCAGCGGGGGGGCCGGGACAGATGGGACCTACGAGCAGTACTTC. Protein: CASSGGAGTDGTYEQYF. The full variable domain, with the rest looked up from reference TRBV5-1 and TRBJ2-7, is KAGVTQTPRYLIKTRGQQVTLSCSPISGHRSVSWYQQTPGQGLQFLFEYFSETQRNKGNFPGRFSGRQFSNSRSEMNVSTLELGDSALYLCASSGGAGTDGTYEQYFGPGTRLTVT.

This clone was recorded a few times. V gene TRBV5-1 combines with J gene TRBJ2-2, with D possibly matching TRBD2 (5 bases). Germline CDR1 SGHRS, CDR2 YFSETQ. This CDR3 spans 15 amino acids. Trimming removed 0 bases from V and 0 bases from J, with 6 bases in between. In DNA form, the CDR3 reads TGCGCCAGCAGCTTGGAGGGAGCGAACACCGGGGAGCTGTTTTTT. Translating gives CASSLEGANTGELFF.

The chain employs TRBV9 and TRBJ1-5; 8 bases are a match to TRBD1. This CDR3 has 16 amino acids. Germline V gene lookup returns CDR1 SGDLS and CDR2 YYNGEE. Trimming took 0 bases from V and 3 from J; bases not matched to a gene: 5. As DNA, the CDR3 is TGTGCCAGCAGCGTAGGTCCAGGGGGCAACAATCAGCCCCAGCATTTT. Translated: CASSVGPGGNNQPQHF.

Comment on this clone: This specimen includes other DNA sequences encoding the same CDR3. The CDR3 region has the DNA TGTGCCAGTAGTACTGGACAGGGAAGCTACGAGCAGTACTTC. This encodes CASSTGQGSYEQYF. V and J are TRBV19 and TRBJ2-7; 8 bases map to TRBD1. V was pared by 4 bases and J by 3 bases, with 5 bases of the junction left unmatched. Germline V lookup: CDR1 LNHDA, CDR2 SQIVND (reference sequence). The CDR3 loop spans 14 amino acids.

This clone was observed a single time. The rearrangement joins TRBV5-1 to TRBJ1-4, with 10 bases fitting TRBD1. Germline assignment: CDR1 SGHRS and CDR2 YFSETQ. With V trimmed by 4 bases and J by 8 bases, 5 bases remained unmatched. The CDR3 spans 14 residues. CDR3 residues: CASSPGTGEEKLFF. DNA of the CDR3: TGCGCCAGCAGCCCAGGGACAGGGGAGGAAAAACTGTTTTTT.

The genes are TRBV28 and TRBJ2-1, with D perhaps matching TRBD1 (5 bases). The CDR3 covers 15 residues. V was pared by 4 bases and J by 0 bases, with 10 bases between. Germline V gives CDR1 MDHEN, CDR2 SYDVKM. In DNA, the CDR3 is TGTGCCAGCAGTTCACAGGTAGTCTCCTACAATGAGCAGTTCTTC. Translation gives CASSSQVVSYNEQFF.

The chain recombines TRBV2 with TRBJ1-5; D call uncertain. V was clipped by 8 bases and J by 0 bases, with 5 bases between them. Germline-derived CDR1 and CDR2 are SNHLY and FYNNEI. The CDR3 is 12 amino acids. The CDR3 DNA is TGTGCCAGCCGCGGTAGCAATCAGCCCCAGCATTTT. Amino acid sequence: CASRGSNQPQHF.

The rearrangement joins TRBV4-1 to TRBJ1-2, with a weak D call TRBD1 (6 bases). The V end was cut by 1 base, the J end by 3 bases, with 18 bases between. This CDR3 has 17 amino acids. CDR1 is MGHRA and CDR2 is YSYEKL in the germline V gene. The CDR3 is CASSQGTQTGIHYGYTF. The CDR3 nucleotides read TGCGCCAGCAGCCAAGGAACCCAGACAGGTATTCACTATGGCTACACCTTC.

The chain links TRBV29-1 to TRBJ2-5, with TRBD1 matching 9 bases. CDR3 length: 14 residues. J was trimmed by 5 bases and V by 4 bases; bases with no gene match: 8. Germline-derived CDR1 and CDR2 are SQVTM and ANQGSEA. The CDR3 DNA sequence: TGCAGCGTTGCCGGACAGGGGTGGGGGGAGACCCAGTACTTC. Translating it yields CSVAGQGWGETQYF.

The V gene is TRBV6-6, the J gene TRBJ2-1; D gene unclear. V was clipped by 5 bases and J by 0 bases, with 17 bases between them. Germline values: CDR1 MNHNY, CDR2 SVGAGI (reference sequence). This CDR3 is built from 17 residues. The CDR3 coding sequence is TGTGCCAGCAGTCGCCAAAGTGACATCAGCTCCTACAATGAGCAGTTCTTC. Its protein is CASSRQSDISSYNEQFF.

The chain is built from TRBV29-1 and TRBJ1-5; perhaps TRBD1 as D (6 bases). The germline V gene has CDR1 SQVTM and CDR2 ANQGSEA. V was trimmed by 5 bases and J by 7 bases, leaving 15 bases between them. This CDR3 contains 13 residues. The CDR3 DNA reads TGCAGCGTTTCACAGGGTCCGGGGCAGCCCCAGCATTTT. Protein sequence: CSVSQGPGQPQHF. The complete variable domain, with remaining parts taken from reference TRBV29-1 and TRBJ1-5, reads SAVISQKPSRDICQRGTSLTIQCQVDSQVTMMFWYRQQPGQSLTLIATANQGSEATYESGFVIDKFPISRPNLTFSTLTVSNMSPEDSSIYLCSVSQGPGQPQHFGDGTRLSIL.

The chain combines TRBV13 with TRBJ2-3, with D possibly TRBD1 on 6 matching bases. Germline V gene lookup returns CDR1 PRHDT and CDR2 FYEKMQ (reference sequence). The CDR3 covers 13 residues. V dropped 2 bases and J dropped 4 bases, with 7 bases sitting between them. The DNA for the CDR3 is TGTGCCAGCAGCTTAACAGGGCCAGATACGCAGTATTTT. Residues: CASSLTGPDTQYF.

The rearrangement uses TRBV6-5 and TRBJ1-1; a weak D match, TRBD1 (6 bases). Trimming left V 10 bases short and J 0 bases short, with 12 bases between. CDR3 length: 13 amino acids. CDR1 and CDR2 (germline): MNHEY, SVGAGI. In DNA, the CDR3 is TGTGCCACCCGCAGGGACATGAACACTGAAGCTTTCTTT. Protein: CATRRDMNTEAFF.

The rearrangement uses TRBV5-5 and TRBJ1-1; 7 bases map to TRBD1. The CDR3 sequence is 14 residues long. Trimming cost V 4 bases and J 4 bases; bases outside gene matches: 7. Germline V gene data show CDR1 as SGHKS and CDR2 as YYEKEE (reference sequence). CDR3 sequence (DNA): TGTGCCAGCAGCCCTCGACAGGGTATCACTGAAGCTTTCTTT. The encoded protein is CASSPRQGITEAFF. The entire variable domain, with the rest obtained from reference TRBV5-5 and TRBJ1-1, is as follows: DAGVTQSPTHLIKTRGQQVTLRCSPISGHKSVSWYQQVLGQGPQFIFQYYEKEERGRGNFPDRFSARQFPNYSSELNVNALLLGDSALYLCASSPRQGITEAFFGQGTRLTVV.

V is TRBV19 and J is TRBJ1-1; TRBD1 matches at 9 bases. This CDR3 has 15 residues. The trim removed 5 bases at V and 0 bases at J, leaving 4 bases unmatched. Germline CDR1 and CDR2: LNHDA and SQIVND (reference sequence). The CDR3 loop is CASSAGTGLNTEAFF. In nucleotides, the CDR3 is TGTGCCAGTAGTGCCGGGACAGGGTTGAACACTGAAGCTTTCTTT. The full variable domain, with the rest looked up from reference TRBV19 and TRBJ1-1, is DGGITQSPKYLFRKEGQNVTLSCEQNLNHDAMYWYRQDPGQGLRLIYYSQIVNDFQKGDIAEGYSVSREKKESFPLTVTSAQKNPTAFYLCASSAGTGLNTEAFFGQGTRLTVV.

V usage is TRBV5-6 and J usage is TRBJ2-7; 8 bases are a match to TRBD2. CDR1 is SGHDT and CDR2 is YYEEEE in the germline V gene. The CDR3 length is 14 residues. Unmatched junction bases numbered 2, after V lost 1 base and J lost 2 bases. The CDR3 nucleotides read TGTGCCAGCAGCTTGACTAGCGGAACCTACGAGCAGTACTTC. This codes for CASSLTSGTYEQYF.

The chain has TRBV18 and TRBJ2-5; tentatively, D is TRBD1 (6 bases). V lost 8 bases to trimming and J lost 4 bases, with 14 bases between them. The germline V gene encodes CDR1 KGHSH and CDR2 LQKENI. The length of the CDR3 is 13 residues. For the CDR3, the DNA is TGTGCCAGCGCAATACAGGGTTTAGAGACCCAGTACTTC. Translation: CASAIQGLETQYF.

Here the CDR3 DNA reads TGTGCTAGTGGTCTTGAGGGGGCAGGCACTGAAGCTTTCTTT. Translated, it gives CASGLEGAGTEAFF. J is TRBJ1-1 and V is TRBV12-5; 7 bases align to TRBD1. The CDR3 totals 14 residues. V lost 5 bases and J lost 4; bases outside the gene matches: 7. Germline V gene data show CDR1 as LGHNT and CDR2 as FRNRAP.

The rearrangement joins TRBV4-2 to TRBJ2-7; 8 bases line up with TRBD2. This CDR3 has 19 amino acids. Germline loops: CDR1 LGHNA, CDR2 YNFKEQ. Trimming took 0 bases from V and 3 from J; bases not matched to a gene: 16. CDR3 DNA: TGTGCCAGCAGCCAAGATTTGCGTGGGACTAGTCGGATTCTCTACGAGCAGTACTTC. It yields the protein CASSQDLRGTSRILYEQYF.

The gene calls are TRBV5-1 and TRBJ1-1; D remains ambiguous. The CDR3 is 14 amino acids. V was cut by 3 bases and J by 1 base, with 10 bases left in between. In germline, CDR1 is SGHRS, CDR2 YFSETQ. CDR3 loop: CASSSRLTNTEAFF. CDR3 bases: TGCGCCAGCAGCTCCCGACTGACGAACACTGAAGCTTTCTTT.

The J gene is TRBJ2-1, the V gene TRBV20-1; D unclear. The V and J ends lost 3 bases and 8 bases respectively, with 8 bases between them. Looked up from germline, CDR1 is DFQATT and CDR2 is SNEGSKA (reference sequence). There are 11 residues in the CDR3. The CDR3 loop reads CSASSRDEQFF. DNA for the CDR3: TGCAGTGCTAGTTCGCGAGATGAGCAGTTCTTC.

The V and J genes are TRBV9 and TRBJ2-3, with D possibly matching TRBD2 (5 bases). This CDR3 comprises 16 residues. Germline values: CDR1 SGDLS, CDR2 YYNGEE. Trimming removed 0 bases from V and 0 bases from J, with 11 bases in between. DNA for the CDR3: TGTGCCAGCAGCGTAGGCCTAGCAGACAGCACAGATACGCAGTATTTT. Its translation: CASSVGLADSTDTQYF.

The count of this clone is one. The CDR3 region has the DNA TGTGCCAGCAGTTACGGTGCTTCCTACAATGAGCAGTTCTTC. Its translation: CASSYGASYNEQFF. This chain uses TRBV6-5 with TRBJ2-1; D ambiguous. With 2 bases removed from V and 1 base from J, the gap between germline ends came to 6 bases. The V gene's germline CDR1 is MNHEY and CDR2 SVGAGI. The CDR3 has 14 amino acids.

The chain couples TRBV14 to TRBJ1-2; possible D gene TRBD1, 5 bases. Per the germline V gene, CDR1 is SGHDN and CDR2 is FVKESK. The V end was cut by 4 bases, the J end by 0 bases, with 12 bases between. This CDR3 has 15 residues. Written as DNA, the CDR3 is TGTGCCAGCAGCCCCGGGACGCAGACTAACTATGGCTACACCTTC. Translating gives CASSPGTQTNYGYTF. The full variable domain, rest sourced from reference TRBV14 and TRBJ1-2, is EAGVTQFPSHSVIEKGQTVTLRCDPISGHDNLYWYRRVMGKEIKFLLHFVKESKQDESGMPNNRFLAERTGGTYSTLKVQPAELEDSGVYFCASSPGTQTNYGYTFGSGTRLTVV.

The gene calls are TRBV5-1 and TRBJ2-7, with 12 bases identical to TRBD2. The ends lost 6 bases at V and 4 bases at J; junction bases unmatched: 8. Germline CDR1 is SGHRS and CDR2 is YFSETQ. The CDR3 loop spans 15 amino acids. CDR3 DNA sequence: TGCGCCAGCACGACCTCTAGCGGGAGGGGGTACGAGCAGTACTTC. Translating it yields CASTTSSGRGYEQYF.

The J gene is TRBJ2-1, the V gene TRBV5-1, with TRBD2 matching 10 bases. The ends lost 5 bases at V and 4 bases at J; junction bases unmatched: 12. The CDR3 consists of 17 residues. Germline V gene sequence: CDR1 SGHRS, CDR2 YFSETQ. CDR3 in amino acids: CASSRTSLAGVYNEQFF. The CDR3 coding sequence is TGCGCCAGCAGTCGAACCTCTCTAGCGGGAGTTTACAATGAGCAGTTCTTC.